Listed below are T cell receptor beta chains from one sample, sequenced in a study of T-cell reconstitution after alpha-beta-depleted transplantation in children. TCRdb recomputed calls from the PCR reads with MiXCR, one row per CDR3 protein. The repertoire holds under 35,000 distinct CDR3 sequences, with around 17% as singletons. The sample here was PBMCs, mostly from graft donor cells, taken 60 days after TCRalphabeta/CD19-depleted stem cell transplant. These receptors all come from a male patient between 2 and 9 years old who had a stem cell transplant for acute lymphoblastic leukemia, so the T cells may come from the graft donor. Both conserved end residues are trimmed from each CDR3.

TRBV15	TRBJ2-1	ATSGDSPGRPYNEQF
TRBV20-1	TRBJ1-4	SARAFGREIREKLF
TRBV18	TRBJ2-7	ASSPSGGPPYEQY
TRBV5-1	TRBJ2-3	ASSTSSGGTDTQY
TRBV4-2	TRBJ1-5	ASSQDLGQGGLNQPQH
TRBV5-1	TRBJ2-3	ASNGGGTDTQY
TRBV20-1	TRBJ2-5	SALAPLQETQY
TRBV6-1	TRBJ2-1	ASIPTVLTNEQF
TRBV20-1	TRBJ2-4	SARVAGVDIQY
TRBV11-3	TRBJ2-2	ASSLGLELF
TRBV12-3/TRBV12-4	TRBJ1-6	ASKGRGENSPLH
TRBV7-2	TRBJ2-7	ASSPLFFSPLDEQY
TRBV30	TRBJ1-5	AWSGLLQH
TRBV5-1	TRBJ2-5	ASSQHTQGGETQY
TRBV7-9	TRBJ1-5	ASSPGRVQPQH
TRBV7-9	TRBJ1-1	ASSIYLSGTEAF
TRBV6-2/TRBV6-3	TRBJ2-2	ASQGLAGFGELF
TRBV29-1	TRBJ2-1	SVTGSVSGEQF
TRBV28	TRBJ2-3	ASGDADTQY
TRBV9	TRBJ2-2	ASSGTVANTGELF
TRBV7-9	TRBJ2-5	ASSTGRGETQY
TRBV20-1	TRBJ2-4	SARDGGEAKNIQY
TRBV4-3	TRBJ1-1	ASSQERVTEAF
TRBV12-3/TRBV12-4	TRBJ2-3	ASSLPYGSSGGTDTQY
TRBV7-2	TRBJ2-2	ASSSKGGAGTGELF
TRBV20-1	TRBJ1-5	SARDGTGHQPQH
TRBV7-2	TRBJ2-7	ASSLDGDSYEQY